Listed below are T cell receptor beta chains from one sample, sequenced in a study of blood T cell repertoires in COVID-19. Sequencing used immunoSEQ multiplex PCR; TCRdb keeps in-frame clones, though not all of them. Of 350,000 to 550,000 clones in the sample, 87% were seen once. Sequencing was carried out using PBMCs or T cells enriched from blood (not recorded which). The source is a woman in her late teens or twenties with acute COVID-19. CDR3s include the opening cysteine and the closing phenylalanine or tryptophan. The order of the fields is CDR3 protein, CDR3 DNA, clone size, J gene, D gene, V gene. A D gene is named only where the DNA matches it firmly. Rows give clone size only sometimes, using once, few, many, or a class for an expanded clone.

CASSYSPSKDYYEQYF | TGTGCCAGCAGTTACTCTCCCTCGAAAGACTACTACGAGCAGTACTTC | - | TRBJ2-7 | - | TRBV6-2/TRBV6-3
CASSQVQGAGNEKLFF | TGTGCCAGCAGCCAGGTACAGGGGGCCGGTAATGAAAAACTGTTTTTT | - | TRBJ1-4 | TRBD1 | TRBV3-1/TRBV3-2
CASSYWPRGNTEAFF | TGTGCCAGCAGTTACTGGCCCAGGGGGAACACTGAAGCTTTCTTT | - | TRBJ1-1 | - | TRBV6-5
CASSRGDISNEQFF | TGTGCCAGCAGCAGAGGGGACATTTCGAATGAGCAGTTCTTC | - | TRBJ2-1 | - | TRBV11-2
CASSFSTGLGGYTF | TGTGCCAGCAGCTTTTCTACAGGGTTGGGTGGCTACACCTTC | - | TRBJ1-2 | - | TRBV5-6
CSVEEEGGTGELFF | TGCAGCGTTGAAGAGGAAGGGGGCACCGGGGAGCTGTTTTTT | - | TRBJ2-2 | - | TRBV29-1
CASSENGLMNTEAFF | TGTGCCAGCAGCGAAAACGGACTCATGAACACTGAAGCTTTCTTT | - | TRBJ1-1 | - | TRBV7-2
CASSLRGTGYSGNTIYF | TGTGCCAGCAGTTTAAGGGGGACAGGCTACTCTGGAAACACCATATATTTT | - | TRBJ1-3 | TRBD1 | TRBV27
CASSPSRAENTEAFF | TGTGCCAGCAGTCCATCCCGCGCCGAGAACACTGAAGCTTTCTTT | - | TRBJ1-1 | - | TRBV27
CASSLGHGSLNTEAFF | TGTGCCAGCAGCTTAGGCCACGGGAGCTTGAACACTGAAGCTTTCTTT | - | TRBJ1-1 | - | TRBV13
CASSLDINYGYTF | TGTGCCAGCAGCTTAGACATTAACTATGGCTACACCTTC | - | TRBJ1-2 | - | TRBV7-9
CASSPTRVVRDTQYF | TGTGCCAGCAGTCCGACTAGAGTCGTGCGGGATACGCAGTATTTT | - | TRBJ2-3 | - | TRBV27
CASSPLGQFTEAFF | TGTGCCAGCAGCCCGTTGGGACAGTTCACTGAAGCTTTCTTT | - | TRBJ1-1 | TRBD1 | TRBV3-1/TRBV3-2
CASSSGQGVIYGYTF | TGTGCCAGCAGTTCGGGACAGGGGGTAATCTATGGCTACACCTTC | - | TRBJ1-2 | TRBD1 | TRBV27
CASSISQGNNYGYTF | TGTGCCAGTAGTATCTCCCAGGGAAATAACTATGGCTACACCTTC | - | TRBJ1-2 | - | TRBV19
CASSRDRGRQPQHF | TGTGCCAGCAGTCGCGACAGGGGGCGACAGCCCCAGCATTTT | - | TRBJ1-5 | TRBD1 | TRBV6-5
CASSQVPAGARFPKNIQYF | TGTGCCAGCAGCCAAGTTCCAGCGGGGGCGCGATTTCCCAAAAACATTCAGTACTTC | - | TRBJ2-4 | TRBD2 | TRBV4-2
CASRTGGNSPLHF | TGTGCCAGCAGGACAGGGGGAAATTCACCCCTCCACTTT | - | TRBJ1-6 | TRBD1 | TRBV12-3/TRBV12-4
CASSPRTSTDTQYF | TGTGCCAGCAGCCCCCGGACTAGCACAGATACGCAGTATTTT | - | TRBJ2-3 | - | TRBV5-4
CASSFVSSSGYTF | TGTGCCAGCAGCTTTGTCAGTTCCTCTGGCTACACCTTC | - | TRBJ1-2 | - | TRBV11-2
CASSPPSAEQFF | TGTGCCAGCAGCCCACCTAGCGCCGAGCAGTTCTTC | - | TRBJ2-1 | - | TRBV3-1/TRBV3-2
CASNPGQGNTEAFF | TGCGCCAGCAACCCGGGACAGGGGAACACTGAAGCTTTCTTT | few | TRBJ1-1 | TRBD1 | TRBV23-1
CASSTRQGSAVSYGYTF | TGTGCCAGTAGTACCCGACAGGGGAGCGCAGTAAGCTATGGCTACACCTTC | - | TRBJ1-2 | TRBD1 | TRBV19
CASSQVESEAFF | TGTGCCAGCAGCCAAGTTGAGTCTGAAGCTTTCTTT | - | TRBJ1-1 | - | TRBV3-1/TRBV3-2
CASSSLAGGIGETQYF | TGTGCCAGCAGCTCCTTAGCGGGAGGTATCGGAGAGACCCAGTACTTC | once | TRBJ2-5 | TRBD2 | TRBV11-2
CASRNRTSYNSPLHF | TGCGCCAGCAGGAACAGGACCTCCTATAATTCACCCCTCCACTTT | - | TRBJ1-6 | - | TRBV5-1
CASSLLAGDTQYF | TGTGCCAGCAGCTTGCTAGCGGGCGATACGCAGTATTTT | - | TRBJ2-3 | TRBD2 | TRBV11-2
CASSYQDRAETQYF | TGTGCCAGCAGTTACCAGGACAGGGCTGAGACCCAGTACTTC | - | TRBJ2-5 | TRBD1 | TRBV6-5
CAISARATMNTEAFF | TGTGCCATCAGTGCGAGGGCGACAATGAACACTGAAGCTTTCTTT | - | TRBJ1-1 | - | TRBV10-3
CASSARRATNEKLFF | TGCGCCAGCAGCGCGAGACGGGCAACTAATGAAAAACTGTTTTTT | - | TRBJ1-4 | - | TRBV10-1